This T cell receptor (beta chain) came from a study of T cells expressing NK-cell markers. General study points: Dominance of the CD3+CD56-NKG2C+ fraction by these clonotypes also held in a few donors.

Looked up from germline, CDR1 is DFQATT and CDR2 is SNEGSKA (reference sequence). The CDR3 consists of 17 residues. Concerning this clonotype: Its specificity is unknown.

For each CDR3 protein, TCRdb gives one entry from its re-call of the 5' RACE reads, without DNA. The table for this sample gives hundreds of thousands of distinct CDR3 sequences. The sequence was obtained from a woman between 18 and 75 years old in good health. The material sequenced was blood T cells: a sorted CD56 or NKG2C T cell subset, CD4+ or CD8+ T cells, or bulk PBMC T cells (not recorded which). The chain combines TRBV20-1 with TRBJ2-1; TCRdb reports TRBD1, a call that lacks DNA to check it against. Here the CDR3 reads CSARALSGTKTYNEQFF.